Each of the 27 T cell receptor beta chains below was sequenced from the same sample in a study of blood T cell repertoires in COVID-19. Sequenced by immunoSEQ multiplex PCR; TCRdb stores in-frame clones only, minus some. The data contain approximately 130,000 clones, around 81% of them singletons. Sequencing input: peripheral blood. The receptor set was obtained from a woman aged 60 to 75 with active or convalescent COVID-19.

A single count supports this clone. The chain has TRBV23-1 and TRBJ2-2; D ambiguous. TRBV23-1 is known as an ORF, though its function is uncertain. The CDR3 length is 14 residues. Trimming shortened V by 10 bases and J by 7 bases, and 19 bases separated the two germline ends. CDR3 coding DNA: TGCGCCAACCGAGACCCAGATCGAGGCGGGGAGCTGTTTTTT. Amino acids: CANRDPDRGGELFF.

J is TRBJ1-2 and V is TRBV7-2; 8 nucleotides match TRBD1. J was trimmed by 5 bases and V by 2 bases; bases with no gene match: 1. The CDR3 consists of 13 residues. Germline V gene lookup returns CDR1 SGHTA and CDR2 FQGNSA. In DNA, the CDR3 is TGTGCCAGCAGCTTACAGGGGGCTTATGGCTACACCTTC. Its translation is CASSLQGAYGYTF.

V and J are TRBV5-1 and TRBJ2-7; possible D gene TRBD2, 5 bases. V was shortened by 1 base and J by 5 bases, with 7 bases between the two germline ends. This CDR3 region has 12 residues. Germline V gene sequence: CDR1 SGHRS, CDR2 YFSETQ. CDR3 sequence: CASSLTRDEQYF. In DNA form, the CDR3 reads TGCGCCAGCAGCTTGACTAGGGACGAGCAGTACTTC.

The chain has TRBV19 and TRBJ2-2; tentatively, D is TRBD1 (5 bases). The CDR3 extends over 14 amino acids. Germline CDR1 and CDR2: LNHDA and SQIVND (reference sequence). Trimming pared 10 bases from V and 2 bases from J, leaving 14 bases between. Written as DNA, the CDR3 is TGTGCCACTTCGGGCAGGGTTAACACCGGGGAGCTGTTTTTT. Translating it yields CATSGRVNTGELFF.

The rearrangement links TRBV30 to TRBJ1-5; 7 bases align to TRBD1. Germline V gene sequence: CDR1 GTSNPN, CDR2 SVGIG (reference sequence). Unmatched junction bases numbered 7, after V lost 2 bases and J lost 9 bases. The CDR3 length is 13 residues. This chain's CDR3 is CAWSTDRVSPQHF. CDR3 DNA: TGTGCCTGGAGTACCGACAGGGTATCGCCCCAGCATTTT.

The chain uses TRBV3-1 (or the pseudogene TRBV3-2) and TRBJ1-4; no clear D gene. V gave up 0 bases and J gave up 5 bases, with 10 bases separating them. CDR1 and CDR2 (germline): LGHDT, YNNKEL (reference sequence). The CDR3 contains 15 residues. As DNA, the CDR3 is TGTGCCAGCAGCCAAGAACAGAGCCTGAATGAAAAACTGTTTTTT. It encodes CASSQEQSLNEKLFF.

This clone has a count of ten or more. For the CDR3, the DNA is TGTGCCAGCACCGAGGGGGGGGCGGGGTACGAGCAGTACTTC. This gives the protein CASTEGGAGYEQYF. The chain has TRBV2 and TRBJ2-7, with a weak D call TRBD2 (7 bases). The CDR3 is 14 amino acids. The germline CDR1 and CDR2 sequences are SNHLY and FYNNEI. V dropped 7 bases and J dropped 4 bases, with 17 bases sitting between them.

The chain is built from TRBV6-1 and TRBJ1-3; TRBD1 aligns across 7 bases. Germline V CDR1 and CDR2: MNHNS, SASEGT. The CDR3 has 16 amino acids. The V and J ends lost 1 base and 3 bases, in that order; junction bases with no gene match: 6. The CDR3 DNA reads TGTGCCAGCAGTGAAGGACAGGGACCTGTTGGAAACACCATATATTTT. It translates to CASSEGQGPVGNTIYF.

The CDR3 loop reads CASRMDRVGGYTF. CDR3 DNA sequence: TGTGCCAGCAGGATGGACAGGGTGGGAGGCTACACCTTC. The chain uses TRBV6-5 and TRBJ1-2; 8 bases are a match to TRBD1. J lost 8 bases, V lost 6 bases, and 8 bases had no gene match. The CDR3 has 13 residues. The germline CDR1 and CDR2 sequences are MNHEY and SVGAGI.

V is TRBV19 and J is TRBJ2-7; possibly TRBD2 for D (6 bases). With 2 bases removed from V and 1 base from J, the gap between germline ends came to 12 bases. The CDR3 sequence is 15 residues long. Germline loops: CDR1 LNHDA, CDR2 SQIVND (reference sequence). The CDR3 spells CASSITTGESYEQYF. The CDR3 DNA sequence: TGTGCCAGTAGTATAACGACGGGAGAATCCTACGAGCAGTACTTC. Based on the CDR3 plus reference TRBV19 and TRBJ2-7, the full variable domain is DGGITQSPKYLFRKEGQNVTLSCEQNLNHDAMYWYRQDPGQGLRLIYYSQIVNDFQKGDIAEGYSVSREKKESFPLTVTSAQKNPTAFYLCASSITTGESYEQYFGPGTRLTVT.

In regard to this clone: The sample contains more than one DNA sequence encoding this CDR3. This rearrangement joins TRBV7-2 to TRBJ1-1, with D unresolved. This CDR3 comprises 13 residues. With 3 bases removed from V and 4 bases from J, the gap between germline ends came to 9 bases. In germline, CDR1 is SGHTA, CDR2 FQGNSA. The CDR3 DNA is TGTGCCAGCAGCTTTAAGGGAGGCACTGAAGCTTTCTTT. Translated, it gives CASSFKGGTEAFF.

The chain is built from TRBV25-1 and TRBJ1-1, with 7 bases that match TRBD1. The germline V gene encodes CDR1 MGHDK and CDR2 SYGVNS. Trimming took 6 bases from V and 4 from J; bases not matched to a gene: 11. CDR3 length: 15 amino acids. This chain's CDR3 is CASRDPNRGPTEAFF. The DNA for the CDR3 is TGTGCCAGCAGGGACCCCAACAGGGGACCCACTGAAGCTTTCTTT.

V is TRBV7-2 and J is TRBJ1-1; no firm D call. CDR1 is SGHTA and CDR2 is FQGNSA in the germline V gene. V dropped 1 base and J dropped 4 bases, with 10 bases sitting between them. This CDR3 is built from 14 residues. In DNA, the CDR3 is TGTGCCAGCAGCTTAGGCGGCGGTAGCACTGAAGCTTTCTTT. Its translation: CASSLGGGSTEAFF. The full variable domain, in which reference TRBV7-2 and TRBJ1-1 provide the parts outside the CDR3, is GAGVSQSPSNKVTEKGKDVELRCDPISGHTALYWYRQSLGQGLEFLIYFQGNSAPDKSGLPSDRFSAERTGGSVSTLTIQRTQQEDSAVYLCASSLGGGSTEAFFGQGTRLTVV.

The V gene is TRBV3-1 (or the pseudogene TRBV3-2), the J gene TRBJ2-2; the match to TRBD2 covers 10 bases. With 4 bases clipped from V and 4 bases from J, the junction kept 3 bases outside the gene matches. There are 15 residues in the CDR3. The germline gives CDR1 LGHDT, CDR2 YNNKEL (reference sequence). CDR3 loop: CASSLAGGGTGELFF. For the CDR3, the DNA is TGTGCCAGCAGCCTAGCGGGAGGTGGCACCGGGGAGCTGTTTTTT.

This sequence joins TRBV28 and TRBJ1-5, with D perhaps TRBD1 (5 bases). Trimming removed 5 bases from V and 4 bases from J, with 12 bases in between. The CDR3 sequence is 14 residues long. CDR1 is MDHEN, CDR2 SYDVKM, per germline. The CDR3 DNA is TGTGCCAGCAGTCCGCCAGACAGAAATCAGCCCCAGCATTTT. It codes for CASSPPDRNQPQHF. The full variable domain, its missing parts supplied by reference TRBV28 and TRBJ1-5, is DVKVTQSSRYLVKRTGEKVFLECVQDMDHENMFWYRQDPGLGLRLIYFSYDVKMKEKGDIPEGYSVSREKKERFSLILESASTNQTSMYLCASSPPDRNQPQHFGDGTRLSIL.

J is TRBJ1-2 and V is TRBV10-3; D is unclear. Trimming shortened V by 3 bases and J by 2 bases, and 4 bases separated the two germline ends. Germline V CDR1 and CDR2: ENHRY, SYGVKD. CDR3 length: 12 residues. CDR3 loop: CAISERNYGYTF. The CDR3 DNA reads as TGTGCCATCAGTGAACGGAACTATGGCTACACCTTC.

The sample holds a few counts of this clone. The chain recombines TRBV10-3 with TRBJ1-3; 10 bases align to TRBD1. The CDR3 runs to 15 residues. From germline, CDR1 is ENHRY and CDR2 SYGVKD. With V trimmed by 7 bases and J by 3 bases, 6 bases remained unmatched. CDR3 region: CAITWDRGGGNTIYF. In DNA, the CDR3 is TGTGCCATCACCTGGGACAGGGGCGGTGGAAACACCATATATTTT.

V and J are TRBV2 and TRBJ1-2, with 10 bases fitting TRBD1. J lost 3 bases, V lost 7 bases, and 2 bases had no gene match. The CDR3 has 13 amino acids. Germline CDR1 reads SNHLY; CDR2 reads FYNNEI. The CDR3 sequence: CASKGTGDYGYTF. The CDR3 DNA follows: TGTGCCAGCAAAGGGACAGGGGACTATGGCTACACCTTC.

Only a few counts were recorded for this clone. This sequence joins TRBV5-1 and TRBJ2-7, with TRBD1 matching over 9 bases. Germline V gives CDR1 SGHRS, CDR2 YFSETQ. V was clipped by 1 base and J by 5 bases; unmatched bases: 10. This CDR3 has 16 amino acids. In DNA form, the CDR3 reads TGCGCCAGCAGCTTGTTCCCGGGACAGGGTGAGAACGAGCAGTACTTC. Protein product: CASSLFPGQGENEQYF. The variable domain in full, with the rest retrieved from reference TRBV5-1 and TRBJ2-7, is KAGVTQTPRYLIKTRGQQVTLSCSPISGHRSVSWYQQTPGQGLQFLFEYFSETQRNKGNFPGRFSGRQFSNSRSEMNVSTLELGDSALYLCASSLFPGQGENEQYFGPGTRLTVT.

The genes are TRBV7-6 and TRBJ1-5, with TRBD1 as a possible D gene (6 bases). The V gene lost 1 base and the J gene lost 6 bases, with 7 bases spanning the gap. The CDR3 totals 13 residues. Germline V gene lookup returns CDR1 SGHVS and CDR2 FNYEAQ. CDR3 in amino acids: CASSLEDSQPQHF. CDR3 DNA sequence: TGTGCCAGCAGCTTAGAGGACAGTCAGCCCCAGCATTTT.

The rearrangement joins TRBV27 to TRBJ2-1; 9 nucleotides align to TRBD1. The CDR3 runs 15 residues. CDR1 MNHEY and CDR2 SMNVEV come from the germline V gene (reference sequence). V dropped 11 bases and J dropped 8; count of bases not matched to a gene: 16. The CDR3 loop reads CAVKSGQGMRDEQFF. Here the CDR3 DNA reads TGTGCCGTGAAAAGCGGACAGGGGATGAGGGATGAGCAGTTCTTC.

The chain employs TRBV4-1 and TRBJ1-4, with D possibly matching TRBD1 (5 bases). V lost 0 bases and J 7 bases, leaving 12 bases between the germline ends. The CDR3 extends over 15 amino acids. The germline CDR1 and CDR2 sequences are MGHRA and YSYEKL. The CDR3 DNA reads TGCGCCAGCAGCCAAGAGGGCAGGGCGGTTGAAAAACTGTTTTTT. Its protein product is CASSQEGRAVEKLFF.

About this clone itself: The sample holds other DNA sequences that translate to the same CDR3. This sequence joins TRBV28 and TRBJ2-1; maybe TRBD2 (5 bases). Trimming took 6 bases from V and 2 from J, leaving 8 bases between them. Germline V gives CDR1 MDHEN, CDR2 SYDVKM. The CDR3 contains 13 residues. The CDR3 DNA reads TGTGCCAGCAGCCCGGGGACCTACAATGAGCAGTTCTTC. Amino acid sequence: CASSPGTYNEQFF.

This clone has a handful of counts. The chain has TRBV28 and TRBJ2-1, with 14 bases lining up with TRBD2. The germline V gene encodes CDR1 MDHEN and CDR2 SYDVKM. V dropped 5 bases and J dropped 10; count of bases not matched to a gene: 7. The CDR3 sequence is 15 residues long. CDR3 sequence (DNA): TGTGCCAGCAGTCCCGGGACTAGCGGGAGCGTCGAGCAGTTCTTC. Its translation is CASSPGTSGSVEQFF.

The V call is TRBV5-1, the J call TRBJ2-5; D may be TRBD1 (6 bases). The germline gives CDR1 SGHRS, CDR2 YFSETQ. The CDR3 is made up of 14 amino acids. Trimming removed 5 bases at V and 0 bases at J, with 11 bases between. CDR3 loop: CASSNQGNQETQYF. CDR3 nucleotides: TGCGCCAGCAGTAACCAGGGGAACCAAGAGACCCAGTACTTC.

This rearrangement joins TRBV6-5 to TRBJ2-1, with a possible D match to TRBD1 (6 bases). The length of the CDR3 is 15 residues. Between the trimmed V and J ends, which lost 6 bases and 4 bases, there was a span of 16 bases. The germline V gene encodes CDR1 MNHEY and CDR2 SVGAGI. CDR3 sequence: CASRSTGKGYNEQFF. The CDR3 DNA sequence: TGTGCCAGCAGGAGCACAGGGAAGGGATACAATGAGCAGTTCTTC.

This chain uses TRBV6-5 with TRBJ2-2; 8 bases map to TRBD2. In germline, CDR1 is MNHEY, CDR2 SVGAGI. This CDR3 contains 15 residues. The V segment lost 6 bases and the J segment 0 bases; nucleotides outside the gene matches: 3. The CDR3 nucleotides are TGTGCCAGCAGGGTGACTAGCGCGAACACCGGGGAGCTGTTTTTT. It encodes CASRVTSANTGELFF.